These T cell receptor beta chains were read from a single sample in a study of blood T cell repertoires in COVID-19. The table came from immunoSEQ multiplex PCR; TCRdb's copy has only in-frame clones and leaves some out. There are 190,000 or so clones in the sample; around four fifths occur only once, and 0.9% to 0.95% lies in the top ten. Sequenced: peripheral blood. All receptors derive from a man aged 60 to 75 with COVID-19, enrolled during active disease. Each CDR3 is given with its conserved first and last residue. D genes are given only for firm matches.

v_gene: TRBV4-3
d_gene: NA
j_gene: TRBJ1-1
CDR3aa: CASSQDLSTEAFF

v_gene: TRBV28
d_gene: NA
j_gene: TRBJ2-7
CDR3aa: CASSSLAVYF

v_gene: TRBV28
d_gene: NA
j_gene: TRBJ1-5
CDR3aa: CASSSTGSWNQPQHF

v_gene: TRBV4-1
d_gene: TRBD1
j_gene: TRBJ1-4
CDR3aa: CASSWDRVGEKLFF

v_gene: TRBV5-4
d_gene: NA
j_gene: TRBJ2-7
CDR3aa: CASSLYGGLEQYF

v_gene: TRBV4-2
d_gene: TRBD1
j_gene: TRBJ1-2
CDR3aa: CASSAPGQGASGYTF

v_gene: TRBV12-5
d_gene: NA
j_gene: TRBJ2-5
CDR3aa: CASGLVQGHQETQYF

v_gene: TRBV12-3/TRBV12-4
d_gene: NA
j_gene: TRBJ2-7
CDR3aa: CASSPTGREQYF

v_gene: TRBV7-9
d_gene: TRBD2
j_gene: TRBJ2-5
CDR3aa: CASSPGGGLAKTQYF

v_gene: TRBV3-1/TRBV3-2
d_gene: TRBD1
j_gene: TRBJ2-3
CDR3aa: CASSLGQGERADTQYF

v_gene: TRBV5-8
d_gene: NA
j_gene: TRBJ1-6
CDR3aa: CASSLKAADSPLHF

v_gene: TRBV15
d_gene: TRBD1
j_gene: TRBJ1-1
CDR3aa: CATSRATRGVEAFF

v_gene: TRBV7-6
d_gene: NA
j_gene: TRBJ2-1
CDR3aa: CASSRQVNNEQFF

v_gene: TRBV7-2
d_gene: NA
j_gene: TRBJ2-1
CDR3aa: CASSLAPEGRAQFF

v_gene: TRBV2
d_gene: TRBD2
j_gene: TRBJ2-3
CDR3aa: CASILAGEFTQYF

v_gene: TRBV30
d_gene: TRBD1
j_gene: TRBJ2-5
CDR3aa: CAWIGKGAGRETQYF

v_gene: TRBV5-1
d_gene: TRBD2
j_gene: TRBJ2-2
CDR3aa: CASSLTSGSPGELFF

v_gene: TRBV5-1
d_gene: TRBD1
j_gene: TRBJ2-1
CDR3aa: CASSRQGNEQFF

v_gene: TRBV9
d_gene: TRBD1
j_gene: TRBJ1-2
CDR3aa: CASSKGGAGHGYTF

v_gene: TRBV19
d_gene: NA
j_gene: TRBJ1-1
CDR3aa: CASSMPRRGTEAFF

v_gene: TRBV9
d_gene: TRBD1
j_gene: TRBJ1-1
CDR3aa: CASSGRPGLGQGPHTEAFF

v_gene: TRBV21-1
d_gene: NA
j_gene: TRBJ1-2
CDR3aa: CAGSKVAVNYGYTF

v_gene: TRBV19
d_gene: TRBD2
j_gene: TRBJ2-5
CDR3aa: CASSTLQGLAGETQYF

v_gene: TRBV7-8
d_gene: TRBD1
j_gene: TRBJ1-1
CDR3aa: CASSLGGQAEAFF

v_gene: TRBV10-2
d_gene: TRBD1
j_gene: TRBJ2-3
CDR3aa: CASRKGQGRTDTQYF

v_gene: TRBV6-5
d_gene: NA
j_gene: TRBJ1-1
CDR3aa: CASAAPGTEAFF

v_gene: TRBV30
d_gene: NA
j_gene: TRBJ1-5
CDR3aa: CAWSGGRGQPQHF

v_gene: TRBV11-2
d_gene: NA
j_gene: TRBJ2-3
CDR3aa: CASSLEGLTDTQYF

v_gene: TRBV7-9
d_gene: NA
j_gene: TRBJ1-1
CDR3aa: CASSFHSPTEAFF

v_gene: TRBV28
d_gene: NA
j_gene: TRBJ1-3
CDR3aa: CASTLGGAISGNTIYF

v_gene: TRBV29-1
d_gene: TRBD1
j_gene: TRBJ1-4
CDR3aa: CSVRQGVTNEKLFF

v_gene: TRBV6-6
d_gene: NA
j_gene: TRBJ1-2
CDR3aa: CASSYLQDYGYTF

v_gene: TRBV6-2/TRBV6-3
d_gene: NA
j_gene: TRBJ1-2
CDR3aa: CASSYTIQGYTF

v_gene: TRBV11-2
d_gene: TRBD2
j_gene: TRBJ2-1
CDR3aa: CASSRTSGPNNEQFF

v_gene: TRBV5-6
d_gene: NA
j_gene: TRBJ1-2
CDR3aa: CASSSTGVWNGYTF

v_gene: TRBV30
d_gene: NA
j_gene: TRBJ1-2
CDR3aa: CAWSVQGGGYTF